One TCR beta chain is described in this entry. The sample comes from a study of cytomegalovirus exposure and HLA in healthy donors. The PCR ran on 60 Vbeta and 13 Jbeta primers. Data came from immunoSEQ multiplex PCR; TCRdb stores just in-frame clones and leaves some out. In the table there are roughly 150,000 clones, about 80% of which are singletons. Sequencing used PBMCs. The origin of this receptor is a woman aged 40 to 50 in good health and CMV-seropositive.

CDR3 in amino acids: CASSLTQGSADTQYF. CDR3 nucleotide sequence: TGTGCCAGCAGCTTAACCCAGGGGTCTGCAGATACGCAGTATTTT. V usage is TRBV7-8 and J usage is TRBJ2-3; the D gene is possibly TRBD1 (6 bases). V lost 2 bases to trimming and J lost 4 bases, with 13 bases between them. Germline loops: CDR1 SGHVS, CDR2 FQNEAQ. CDR3 length: 15 amino acids.